The text below deals with one T cell receptor (beta chain). The data belong to a study of blood T cell repertoires in COVID-19. Study information: The cDNA or gDNA used as material had been derived from T cells, B-cell-depleted T cells, or PBMCs.

In the authors' methods: Amplification of reference gene primers was used by the study to estimate nucleated cell counts. Assay: immunoSEQ multiplex PCR; the TCRdb copy retains only in-frame clones and omits some. That table is the source of V, J and clone size, and D and trimming were worked out from the DNA. There are 250,000 to 300,000 clones in the sample; roughly 87% occur only once, and approximately 4.6% lies in the top ten. V was cut by 3 bases and J by 5 bases, with 13 bases left in between. Germline CDR1 reads SEHNR; CDR2 reads FQNEAQ (reference sequence). The CDR3 is 14 amino acids. V gene TRBV7-9 combines with J gene TRBJ2-5; D is possibly TRBD2 (5 bases). Sequencing was performed on peripheral blood. This TCR derives from a woman aged 40 to 50 who had recovered from COVID-19. CDR3 sequence reads: CASSFGEGWETQYF. In DNA, the CDR3 is TGTGCCAGCAGCTTTGGTGAGGGATGGGAGACCCAGTACTTC.